This TCR beta chain originates from a study of blood T cell repertoires in COVID-19. Study overall: Some COVID-19 samples were acute and others convalescent; all came from the United States, Italy and Spain. Sample material is recorded as cDNA or gDNA derived from T cells, B-cell-depleted T cells, or PBMCs.

CDR1 and CDR2 from the germline V gene are LGHDT and YNNKEL (reference sequence). The CDR3 covers 14 residues. Losses at the gene ends were 7 bases for V and 1 base for J; bases not matched to a gene: 6. Original processing notes: Amplification with reference gene primers provided the estimates of nucleated cell counts. The protocol was immunoSEQ multiplex PCR, while the TCRdb copy is restricted to in-frame clones and leaves out a portion. The V and J calls and clone size are taken from that table; D and trimming were inferred from the DNA. The sample includes hundreds of thousands of clones, approximately 91% of them seen just once.

Material: peripheral blood. This receptor was identified in a human donor in a cohort sampled during active COVID-19. The genes are TRBV3-1 (or the pseudogene TRBV3-2) and TRBJ2-5, with 7 bases fitting TRBD1. The CDR3 DNA follows: TGTGCCAGCACCACAAGACAGGGCCAAGAGACCCAGTACTTC. This gives the protein CASTTRQGQETQYF.